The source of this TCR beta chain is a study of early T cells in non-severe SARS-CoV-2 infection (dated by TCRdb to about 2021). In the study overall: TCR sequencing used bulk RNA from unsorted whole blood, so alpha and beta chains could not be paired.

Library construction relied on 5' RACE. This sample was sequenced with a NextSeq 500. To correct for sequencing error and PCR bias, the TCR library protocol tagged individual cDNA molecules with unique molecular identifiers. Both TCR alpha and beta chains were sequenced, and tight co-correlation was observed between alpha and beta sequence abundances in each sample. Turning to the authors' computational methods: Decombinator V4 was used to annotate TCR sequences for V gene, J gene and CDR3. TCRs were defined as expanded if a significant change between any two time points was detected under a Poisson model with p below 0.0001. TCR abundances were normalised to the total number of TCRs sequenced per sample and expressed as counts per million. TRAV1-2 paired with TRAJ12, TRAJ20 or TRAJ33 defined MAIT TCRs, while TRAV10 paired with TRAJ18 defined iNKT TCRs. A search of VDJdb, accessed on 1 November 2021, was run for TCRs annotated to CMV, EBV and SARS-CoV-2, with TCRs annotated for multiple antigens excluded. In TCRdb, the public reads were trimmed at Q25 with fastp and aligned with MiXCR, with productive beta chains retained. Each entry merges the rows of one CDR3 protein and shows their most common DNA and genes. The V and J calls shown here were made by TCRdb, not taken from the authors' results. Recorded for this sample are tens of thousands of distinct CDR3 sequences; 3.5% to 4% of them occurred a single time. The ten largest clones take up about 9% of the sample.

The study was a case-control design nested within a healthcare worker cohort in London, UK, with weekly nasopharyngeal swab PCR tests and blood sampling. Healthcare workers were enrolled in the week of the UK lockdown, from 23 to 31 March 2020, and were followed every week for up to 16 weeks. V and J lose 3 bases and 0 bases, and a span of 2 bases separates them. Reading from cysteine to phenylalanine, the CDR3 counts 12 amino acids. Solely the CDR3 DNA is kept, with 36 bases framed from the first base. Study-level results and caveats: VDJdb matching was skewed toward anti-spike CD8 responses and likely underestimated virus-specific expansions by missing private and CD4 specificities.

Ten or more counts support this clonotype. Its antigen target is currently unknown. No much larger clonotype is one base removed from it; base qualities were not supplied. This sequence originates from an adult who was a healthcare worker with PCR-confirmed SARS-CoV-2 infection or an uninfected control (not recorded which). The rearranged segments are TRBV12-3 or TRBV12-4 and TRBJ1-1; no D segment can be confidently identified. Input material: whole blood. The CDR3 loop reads CASSFLNTEAFF. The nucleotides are TGTGCCAGCAGTTTCCTGAACACTGAAGCTTTCTTT.